The present entry profiles one T cell receptor beta chain with its context. The antigen is not known. These data come from a study of immune evolution from preneoplasia to lung adenocarcinoma. Study-level points and caveats: Top clone frequencies peaked in normal lung, apparently declining through invasive adenocarcinoma.

Each case's diagnosis was confirmed by two pathologists on H&E. The J segment lost 6 bases and the V segment lost 5 bases, leaving 6 bases of the junction unmatched. Per the germline V gene, CDR1 is SEHNR and CDR2 is FQNEAQ (reference sequence). The CDR3 sequence is 14 residues long. Some clones are missing from TCRdb's copy, which holds only in-frame ones; the method was immunoSEQ multiplex PCR. The sample yields approximately 4,300 clones, less than 80% seen once. The chain has TRBV7-9 and TRBJ2-2; 7 positions match TRBD1. The sample taken for sequencing was FFPE adjacent normal lung tissue. The TCR originated in a person aged 55-80 years with lung adenocarcinoma. CDR3 region: CASSRLTGSGELFF. Here the CDR3 DNA reads TGTGCCAGCAGCAGACTGACAGGGTCCGGGGAGCTGTTTTTT.